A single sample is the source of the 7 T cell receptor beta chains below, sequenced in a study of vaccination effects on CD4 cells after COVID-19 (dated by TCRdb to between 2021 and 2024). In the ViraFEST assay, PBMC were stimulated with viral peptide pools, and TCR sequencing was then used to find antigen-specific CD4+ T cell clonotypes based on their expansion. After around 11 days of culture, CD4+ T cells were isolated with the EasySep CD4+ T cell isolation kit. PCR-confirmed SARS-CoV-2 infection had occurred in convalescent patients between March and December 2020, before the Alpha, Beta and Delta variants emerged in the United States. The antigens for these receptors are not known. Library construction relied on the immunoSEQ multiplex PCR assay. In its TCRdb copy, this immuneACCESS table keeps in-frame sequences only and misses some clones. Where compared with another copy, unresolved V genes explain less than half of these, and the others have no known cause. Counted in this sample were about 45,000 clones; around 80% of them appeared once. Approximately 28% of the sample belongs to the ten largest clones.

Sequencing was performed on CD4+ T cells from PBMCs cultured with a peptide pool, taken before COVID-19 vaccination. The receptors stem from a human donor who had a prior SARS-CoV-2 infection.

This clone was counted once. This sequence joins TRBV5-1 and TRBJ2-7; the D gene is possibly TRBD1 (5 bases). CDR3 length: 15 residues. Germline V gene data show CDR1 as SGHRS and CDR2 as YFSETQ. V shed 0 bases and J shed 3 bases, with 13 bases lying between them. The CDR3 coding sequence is TGCGCCAGCAGCTTGGAGGTAGGGGAACTCTACGAGCAGTACTTC. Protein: CASSLEVGELYEQYF.

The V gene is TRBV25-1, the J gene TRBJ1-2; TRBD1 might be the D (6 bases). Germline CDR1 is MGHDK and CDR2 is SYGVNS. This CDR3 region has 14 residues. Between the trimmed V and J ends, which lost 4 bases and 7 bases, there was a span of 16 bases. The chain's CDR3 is CASSGQVRSAGYTF. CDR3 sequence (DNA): TGTGCCAGCAGTGGACAGGTGCGGTCGGCTGGCTACACCTTC.

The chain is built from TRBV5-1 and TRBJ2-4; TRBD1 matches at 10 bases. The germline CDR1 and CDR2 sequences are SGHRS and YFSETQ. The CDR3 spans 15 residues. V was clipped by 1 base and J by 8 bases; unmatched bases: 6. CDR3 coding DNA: TGCGCCAGCAGCTTGACGGGACAGGGGTCTGACATTCAGTACTTC. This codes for CASSLTGQGSDIQYF.

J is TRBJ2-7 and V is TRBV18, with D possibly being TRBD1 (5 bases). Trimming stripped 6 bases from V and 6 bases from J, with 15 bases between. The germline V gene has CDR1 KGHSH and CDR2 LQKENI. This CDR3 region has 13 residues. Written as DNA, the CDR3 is TGTGCCAGCTCGAACACACAGGTTCCCGAGCAGTACTTC. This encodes CASSNTQVPEQYF.

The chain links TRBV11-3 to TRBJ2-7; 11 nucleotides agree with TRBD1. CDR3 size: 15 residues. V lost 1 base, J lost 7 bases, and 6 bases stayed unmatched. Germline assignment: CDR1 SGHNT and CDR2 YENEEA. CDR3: CASSLAGQGGGEQYF. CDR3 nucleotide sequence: TGTGCCAGCAGCTTAGCGGGACAGGGGGGCGGAGAGCAGTACTTC. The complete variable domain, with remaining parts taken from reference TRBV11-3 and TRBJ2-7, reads EAGVVQSPRYKIIEKKQPVAFWCNPISGHNTLYWYLQNLGQGPELLIRYENEEAVDDSQLPKDRFSAERLKGVDSTLKIQPAELGDSAVYLCASSLAGQGGGEQYFGPGTRLTVT.

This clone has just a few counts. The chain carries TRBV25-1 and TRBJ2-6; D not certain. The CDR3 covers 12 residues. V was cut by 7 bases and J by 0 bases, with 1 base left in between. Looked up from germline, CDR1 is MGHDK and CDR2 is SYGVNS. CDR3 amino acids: CASNSGANVLTF. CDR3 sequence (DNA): TGTGCCAGCAACTCTGGGGCCAACGTCCTGACTTTC.

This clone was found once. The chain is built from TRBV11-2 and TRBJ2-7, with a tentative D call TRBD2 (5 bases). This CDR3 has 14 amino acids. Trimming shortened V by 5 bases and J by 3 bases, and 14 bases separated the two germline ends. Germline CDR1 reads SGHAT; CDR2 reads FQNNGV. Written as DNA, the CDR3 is TGTGCCAGCAGCCTCGGGGTCCTCGGCTACGAGCAGTACTTC. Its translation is CASSLGVLGYEQYF.